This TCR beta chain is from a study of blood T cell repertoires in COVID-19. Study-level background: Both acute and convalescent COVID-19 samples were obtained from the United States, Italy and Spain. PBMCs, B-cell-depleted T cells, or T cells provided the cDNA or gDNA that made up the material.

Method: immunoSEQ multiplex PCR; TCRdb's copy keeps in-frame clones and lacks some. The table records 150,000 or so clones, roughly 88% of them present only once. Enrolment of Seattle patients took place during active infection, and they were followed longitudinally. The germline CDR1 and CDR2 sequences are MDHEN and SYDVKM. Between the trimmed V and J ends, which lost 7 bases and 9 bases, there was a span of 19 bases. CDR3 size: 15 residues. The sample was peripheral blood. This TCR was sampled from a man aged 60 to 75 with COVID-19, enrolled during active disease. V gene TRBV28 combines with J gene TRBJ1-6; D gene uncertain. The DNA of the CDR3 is TGTGCCAGCATCCTTAGGGAGGGTTTTGGTTCACCCCTCCACTTT. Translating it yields CASILREGFGSPLHF.